This T cell receptor (beta chain) was observed in a study of glioma-infiltrating T cells. Points on this clonotype: Its antigen remains unknown.

Notes on the study in general: Above-expected tissue-blood divergence occurred in all gliomas, most in low-grade ones. CDR3 overlap between tissue and blood was very small.

Using RNA template, CDR3s of TCR alpha and beta were amplified with iRepertoire arm-PCR. Tissue mRNA or PBMC total RNA, 100-400 ng, went into one-step reverse transcription and amplification. TCRdb reanalysed the multiplex PCR reads using MiXCR and keeps one entry per CDR3 protein. The data contain over 90,000 distinct CDR3 sequences, 29% of them singletons. V lost 0 bases and J 3 bases, leaving 12 bases between the germline ends. This CDR3 contains 15 residues. CDR1 and CDR2 (germline): SEHNR, FQNEAQ (reference sequence). The rearrangement links TRBV7-9 to TRBJ2-7; D unclear. Sample: glioma tissue, nonneoplastic brain tissue, or PBMCs (not recorded which). The sequence was collected from a human donor with low-grade glioma or glioblastoma, undergoing nonglioma brain surgery, or in good health (not recorded which). The CDR3 loop reads CASSLAHSRLYEQYF. As DNA, the CDR3 is TGTGCCAGCAGCTTAGCGCATTCTCGGCTCTACGAGCAGTACTTC. The full variable domain, completed using reference TRBV7-9 and TRBJ2-7, is DTGVSQNPRHKITKRGQNVTFRCDPISEHNRLYWYRQTLGQGPEFLTYFQNEAQLEKSRLLSDRFSAERPKGSFSTLEIQRTEQGDSAMYLCASSLAHSRLYEQYFGPGTRLTVT.